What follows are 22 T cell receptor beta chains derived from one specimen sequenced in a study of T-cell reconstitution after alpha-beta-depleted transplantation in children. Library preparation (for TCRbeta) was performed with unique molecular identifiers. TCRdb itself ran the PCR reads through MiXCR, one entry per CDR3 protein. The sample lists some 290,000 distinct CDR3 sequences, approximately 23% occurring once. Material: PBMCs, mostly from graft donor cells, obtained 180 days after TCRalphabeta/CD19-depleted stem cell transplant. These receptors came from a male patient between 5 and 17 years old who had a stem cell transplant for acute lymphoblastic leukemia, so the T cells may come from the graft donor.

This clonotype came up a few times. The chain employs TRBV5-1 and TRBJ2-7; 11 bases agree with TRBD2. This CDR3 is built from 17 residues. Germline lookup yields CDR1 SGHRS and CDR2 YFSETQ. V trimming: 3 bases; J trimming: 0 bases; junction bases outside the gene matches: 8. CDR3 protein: CASSYFSGRGPSYEQYF. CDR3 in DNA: TGCGCCAGCAGCTACTTTAGCGGGAGGGGCCCCTCCTACGAGCAGTACTTC.

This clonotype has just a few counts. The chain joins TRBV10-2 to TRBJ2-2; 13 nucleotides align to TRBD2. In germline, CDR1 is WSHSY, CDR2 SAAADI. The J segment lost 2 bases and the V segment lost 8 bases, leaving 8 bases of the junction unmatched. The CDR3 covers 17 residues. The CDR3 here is CASAGLAGPINTGELFF. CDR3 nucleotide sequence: TGCGCCAGCGCGGGACTAGCGGGGCCAATCAACACCGGGGAGCTGTTTTTT.

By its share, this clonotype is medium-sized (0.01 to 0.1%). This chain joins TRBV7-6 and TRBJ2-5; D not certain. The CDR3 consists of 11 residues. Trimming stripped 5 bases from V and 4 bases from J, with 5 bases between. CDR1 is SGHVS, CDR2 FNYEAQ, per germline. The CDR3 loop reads CASSLLETQYF. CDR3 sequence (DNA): TGTGCCAGCAGCCTCCTAGAGACCCAGTACTTC.

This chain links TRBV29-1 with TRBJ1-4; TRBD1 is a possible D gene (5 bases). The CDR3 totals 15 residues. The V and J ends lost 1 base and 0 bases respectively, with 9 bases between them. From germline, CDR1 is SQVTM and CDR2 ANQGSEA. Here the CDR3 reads CSVEGTSATNEKLFF. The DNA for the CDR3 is TGCAGCGTTGAAGGGACATCCGCAACTAATGAAAAACTGTTTTTT.

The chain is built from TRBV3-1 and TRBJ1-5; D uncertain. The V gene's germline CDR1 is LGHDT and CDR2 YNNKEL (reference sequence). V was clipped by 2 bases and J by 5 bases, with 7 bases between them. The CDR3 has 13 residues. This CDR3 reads CASSQYRDQPQHF. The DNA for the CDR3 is TGTGCCAGCAGCCAATATAGGGATCAGCCCCAGCATTTT. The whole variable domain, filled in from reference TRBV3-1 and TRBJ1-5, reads DTAVSQTPKYLVTQMGNDKSIKCEQNLGHDTMYWYKQDSKKFLKIMFSYNNKELIINETVPNRFSPKSPDKAHLNLHINSLELGDSAVYFCASSQYRDQPQHFGDGTRLSIL.

CDR3 sequence (DNA): TGCGCCAGCAGCTTTTGGCGGGAGGGCACAGATACGCAGTATTTT. It translates to CASSFWREGTDTQYF. The chain carries TRBV5-1 and TRBJ2-3; 8 bases match TRBD2. CDR3 length: 15 residues. Germline V lookup: CDR1 SGHRS, CDR2 YFSETQ. Germline trimming cut 2 bases from V and 1 base from J; bases unmatched to any gene: 3.

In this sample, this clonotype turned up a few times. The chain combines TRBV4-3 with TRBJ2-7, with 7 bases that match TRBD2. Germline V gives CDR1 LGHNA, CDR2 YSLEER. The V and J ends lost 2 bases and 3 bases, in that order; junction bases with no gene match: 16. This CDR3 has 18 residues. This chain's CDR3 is CASSQQRSIRGRSYEQYF. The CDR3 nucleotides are TGCGCCAGCAGCCAACAAAGGTCCATACGCGGGAGAAGCTACGAGCAGTACTTC.

The CDR3 protein is CASSPWDRNTGELFF. Written as DNA, the CDR3 is TGTGCCAGCAGCCCGTGGGACAGGAACACCGGGGAGCTGTTTTTT. This chain joins TRBV7-9 and TRBJ2-2; 7 bases match TRBD1. CDR1 is SEHNR, CDR2 FQNEAQ, per germline (reference sequence). J was trimmed by 1 base and V by 5 bases; bases with no gene match: 4. The CDR3 length is 15 residues.

As DNA, the CDR3 is TGCGCCAGCAGCTGGGGACAGGGCGGAAACACCATATATTTT. It yields the protein CASSWGQGGNTIYF. This chain links TRBV5-1 with TRBJ1-3; TRBD1 agrees at 9 bases. Germline CDR1 SGHRS, CDR2 YFSETQ. V lost 3 bases, J lost 4 bases, and 2 bases stayed unmatched. CDR3 size: 14 residues.

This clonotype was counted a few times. The CDR3 coding sequence is TGTGCCAGCAGCCTAGGGGAGGGGGCGGCTTTCTTT. It yields the protein CASSLGEGAAFF. The rearrangement joins TRBV11-2 to TRBJ1-1; 7 bases align to TRBD1. Germline trimming cut 5 bases from V and 11 bases from J; bases unmatched to any gene: 8. This CDR3 contains 12 residues. Germline CDR1 SGHAT, CDR2 FQNNGV. The whole variable domain, remainder taken from reference TRBV11-2 and TRBJ1-1, is EAGVAQSPRYKIIEKRQSVAFWCNPISGHATLYWYQQILGQGPKLLIQFQNNGVVDDSQLPKDRFSAERLKGVDSTLKIQPAKLEDSAVYLCASSLGEGAAFFGQGTRLTVV.

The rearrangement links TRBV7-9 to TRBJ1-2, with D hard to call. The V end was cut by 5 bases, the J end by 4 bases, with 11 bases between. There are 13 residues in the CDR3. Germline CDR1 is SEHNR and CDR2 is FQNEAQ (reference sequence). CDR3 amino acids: CASSPLDGYGYTF. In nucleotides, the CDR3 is TGTGCCAGCAGCCCCTTGGACGGCTATGGCTACACCTTC. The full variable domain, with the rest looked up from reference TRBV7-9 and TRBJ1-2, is DTGVSQNPRHKITKRGQNVTFRCDPISEHNRLYWYRQTLGQGPEFLTYFQNEAQLEKSRLLSDRFSAERPKGSFSTLEIQRTEQGDSAMYLCASSPLDGYGYTFGSGTRLTVV.

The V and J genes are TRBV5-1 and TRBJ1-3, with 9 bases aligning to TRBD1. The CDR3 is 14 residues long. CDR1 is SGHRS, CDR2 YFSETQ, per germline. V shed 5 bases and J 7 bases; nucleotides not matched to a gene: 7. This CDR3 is CASRQGTGRNTIYF. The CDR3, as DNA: TGCGCCAGCAGACAAGGGACAGGGCGGAACACCATATATTTT.

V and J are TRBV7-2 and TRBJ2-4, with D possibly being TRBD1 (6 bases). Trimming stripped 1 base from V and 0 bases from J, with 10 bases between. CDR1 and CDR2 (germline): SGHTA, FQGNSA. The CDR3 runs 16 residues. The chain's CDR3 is CASSLDRVGAKNIQYF. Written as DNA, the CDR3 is TGTGCCAGCAGCTTAGACAGGGTTGGAGCCAAAAACATTCAGTACTTC.

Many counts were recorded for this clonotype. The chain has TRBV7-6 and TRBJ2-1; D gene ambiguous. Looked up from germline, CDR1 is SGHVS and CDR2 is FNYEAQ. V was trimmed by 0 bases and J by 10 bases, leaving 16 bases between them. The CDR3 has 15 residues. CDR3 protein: CASSLARSYRPEQFF. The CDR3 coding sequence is TGTGCCAGCAGCTTAGCGCGGTCGTACAGACCAGAGCAGTTCTTC.

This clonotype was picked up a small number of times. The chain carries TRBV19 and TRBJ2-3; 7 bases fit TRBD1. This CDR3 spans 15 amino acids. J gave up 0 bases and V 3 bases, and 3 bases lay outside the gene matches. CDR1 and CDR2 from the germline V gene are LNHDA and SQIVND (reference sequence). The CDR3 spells CASSIIRGSTDTQYF. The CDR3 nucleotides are TGTGCCAGTAGTATTATCAGGGGGAGCACAGATACGCAGTATTTT.

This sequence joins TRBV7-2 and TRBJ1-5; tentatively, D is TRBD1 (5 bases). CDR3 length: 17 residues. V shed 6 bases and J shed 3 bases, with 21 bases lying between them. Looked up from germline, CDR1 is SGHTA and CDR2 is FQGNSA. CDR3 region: CASSRTGVGLPNQPQHF. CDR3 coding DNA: TGTGCCAGCAGTCGTACGGGGGTAGGACTCCCCAATCAGCCCCAGCATTTT.

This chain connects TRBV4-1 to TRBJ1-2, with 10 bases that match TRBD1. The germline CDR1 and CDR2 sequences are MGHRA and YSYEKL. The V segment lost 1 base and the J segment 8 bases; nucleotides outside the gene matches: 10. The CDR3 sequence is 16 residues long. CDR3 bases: TGCGCCAGCAGCCAAGTGGGACAGGGGAATAACGGCGGCTACACCTTC. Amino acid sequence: CASSQVGQGNNGGYTF.

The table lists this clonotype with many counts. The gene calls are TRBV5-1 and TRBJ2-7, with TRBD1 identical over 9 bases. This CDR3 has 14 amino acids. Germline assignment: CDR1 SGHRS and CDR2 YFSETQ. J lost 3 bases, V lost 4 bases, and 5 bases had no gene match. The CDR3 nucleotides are TGCGCCAGCAGCACCAGGACAGGGGTCTACGAGCAGTACTTC. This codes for CASSTRTGVYEQYF.

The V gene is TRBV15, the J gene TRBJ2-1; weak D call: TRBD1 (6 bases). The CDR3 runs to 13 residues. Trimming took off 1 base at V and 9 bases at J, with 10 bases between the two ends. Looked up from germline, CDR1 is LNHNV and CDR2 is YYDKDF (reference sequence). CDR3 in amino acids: CATSRVAGAEQFF. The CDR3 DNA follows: TGTGCCACCAGCAGAGTGGCAGGGGCTGAGCAGTTCTTC.

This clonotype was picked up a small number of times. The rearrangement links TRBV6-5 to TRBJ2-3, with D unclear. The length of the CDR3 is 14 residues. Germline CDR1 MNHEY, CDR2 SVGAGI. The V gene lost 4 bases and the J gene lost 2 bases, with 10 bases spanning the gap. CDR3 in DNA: TGTGCCAGCAGTTCCGGGCCTCCCACAGATACGCAGTATTTT. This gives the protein CASSSGPPTDTQYF.

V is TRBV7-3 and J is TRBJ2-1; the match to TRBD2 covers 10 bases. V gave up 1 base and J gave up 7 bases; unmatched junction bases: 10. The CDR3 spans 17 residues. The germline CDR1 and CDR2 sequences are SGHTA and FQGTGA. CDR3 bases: TGTGCCAGCAGCTTAAGCCGGGCTAGCGGGAGTAGAAATGAGCAGTTCTTC. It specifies CASSLSRASGSRNEQFF.

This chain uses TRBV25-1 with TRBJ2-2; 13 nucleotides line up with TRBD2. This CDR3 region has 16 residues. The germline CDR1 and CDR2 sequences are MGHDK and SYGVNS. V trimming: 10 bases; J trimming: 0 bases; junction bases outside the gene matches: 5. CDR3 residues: CAMELAGGSNTGELFF. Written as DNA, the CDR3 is TGTGCCATGGAACTAGCGGGAGGGTCGAACACCGGGGAGCTGTTTTTT. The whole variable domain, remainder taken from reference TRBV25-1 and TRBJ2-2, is EADIYQTPRYLVIGTGKKITLECSQTMGHDKMYWYQQDPGMELHLIHYSYGVNSTEKGDLSSESTVSRIRTEHFPLTLESARPSHTSQYLCAMELAGGSNTGELFFGEGSRLTVL.